The next 5 T cell receptor beta chains were all read from a single sample in a study of cytomegalovirus exposure and HLA in healthy donors. The PCR used 60 Vbeta and 13 Jbeta primers. Generated by immunoSEQ multiplex PCR, the TCRdb table keeps only in-frame clones and is missing some. The sample's table shows 74,000 or so clones. Sequencing input: PBMCs. These receptors were taken from a woman aged 55-69 years in good health and CMV-seronegative.

The V call is TRBV19, the J call TRBJ1-1, with a tentative D call TRBD1 (6 bases). The germline gives CDR1 LNHDA, CDR2 SQIVND (reference sequence). The ends were cut back, 7 bases at V and 9 bases at J, with 18 bases in the middle. This CDR3 region has 13 residues. The CDR3 protein is CASMSDRTIQAFF. DNA for the CDR3: TGTGCCAGTATGTCGGACAGAACTATACAAGCTTTCTTT.

The chain uses TRBV7-8 and TRBJ2-3; tentative D call: TRBD1 (6 bases). The ends were cut back, 1 base at V and 0 bases at J, with 11 bases in the middle. The CDR3 extends over 16 amino acids. CDR1 is SGHVS and CDR2 is FQNEAQ in the germline V gene. CDR3 sequence: CASSLDRAYSTDTQYF. CDR3 nucleotides: TGTGCCAGCAGCTTAGACAGGGCCTATAGCACAGATACGCAGTATTTT. Combining the CDR3 with reference TRBV7-8 and TRBJ2-3 gives the whole variable domain GAGVSQSPRYKVAKRGQDVALRCDPISGHVSLFWYQQALGQGPEFLTYFQNEAQLDKSGLPSDRFFAERPEGSVSTLKIQRTQQEDSAVYLCASSLDRAYSTDTQYFGPGTRLTVL.

In the case of this clone: Mismatch with germline at one junction end may stem from a read error. V is TRBV6-5 and J is TRBJ2-7; 8 bases match TRBD1. CDR1 and CDR2 from the germline V gene are MNHEY and SVGAGI. This CDR3 spans 13 amino acids. In DNA, the CDR3 is TGTGCCAGCAATTACGGGACAGGCTACGAGCAGTACTTC. Translated, it gives CASNYGTGYEQYF.

The chain uses TRBV4-3 and TRBJ2-7; D might be TRBD2 (6 bases). Trimming shortened V by 0 bases and J by 3 bases, and 9 bases separated the two germline ends. CDR3 length equals 14 residues. Germline V lookup: CDR1 LGHNA, CDR2 YSLEER. CDR3: CASSQDTSSYEQYF. As DNA, the CDR3 is TGCGCCAGCAGCCAAGATACTAGCAGCTACGAGCAGTACTTC.

The chain employs TRBV2 and TRBJ2-3; 7 nucleotides agree with TRBD1. This CDR3 comprises 16 residues. Germline trimming cut 4 bases from V and 1 base from J; bases unmatched to any gene: 8. Per germline, CDR1 SNHLY and CDR2 FYNNEI. The CDR3: CASSGLSTGGTDTQYF. Written as DNA, the CDR3 is TGTGCCAGCAGTGGTCTTTCAACAGGGGGCACAGATACGCAGTATTTT.